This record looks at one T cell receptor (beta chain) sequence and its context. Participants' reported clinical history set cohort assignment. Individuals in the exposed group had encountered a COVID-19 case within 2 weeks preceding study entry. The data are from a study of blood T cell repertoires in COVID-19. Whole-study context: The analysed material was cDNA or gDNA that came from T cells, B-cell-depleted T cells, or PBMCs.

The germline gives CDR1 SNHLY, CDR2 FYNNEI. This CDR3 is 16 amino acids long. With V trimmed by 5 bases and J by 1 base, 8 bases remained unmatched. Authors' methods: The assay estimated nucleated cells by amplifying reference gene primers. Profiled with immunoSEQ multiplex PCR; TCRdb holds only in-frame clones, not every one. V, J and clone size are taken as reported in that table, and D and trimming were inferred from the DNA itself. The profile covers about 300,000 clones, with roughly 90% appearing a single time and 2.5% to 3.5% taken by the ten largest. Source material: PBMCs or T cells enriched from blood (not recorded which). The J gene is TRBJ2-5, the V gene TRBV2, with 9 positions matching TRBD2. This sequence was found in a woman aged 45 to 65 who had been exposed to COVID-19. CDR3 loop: CASSLGGLAPQETQYF. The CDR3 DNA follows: TGTGCCAGCAGTCTTGGGGGACTAGCCCCCCAAGAGACCCAGTACTTC. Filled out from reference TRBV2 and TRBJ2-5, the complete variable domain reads EPEVTQTPSHQVTQMGQEVILRCVPISNHLYFYWYRQILGQKVEFLVSFYNNEISEKSEIFDDQFSVERPDGSNFTLKIRSTKLEDSAMYFCASSLGGLAPQETQYFGPGTRLLVL.